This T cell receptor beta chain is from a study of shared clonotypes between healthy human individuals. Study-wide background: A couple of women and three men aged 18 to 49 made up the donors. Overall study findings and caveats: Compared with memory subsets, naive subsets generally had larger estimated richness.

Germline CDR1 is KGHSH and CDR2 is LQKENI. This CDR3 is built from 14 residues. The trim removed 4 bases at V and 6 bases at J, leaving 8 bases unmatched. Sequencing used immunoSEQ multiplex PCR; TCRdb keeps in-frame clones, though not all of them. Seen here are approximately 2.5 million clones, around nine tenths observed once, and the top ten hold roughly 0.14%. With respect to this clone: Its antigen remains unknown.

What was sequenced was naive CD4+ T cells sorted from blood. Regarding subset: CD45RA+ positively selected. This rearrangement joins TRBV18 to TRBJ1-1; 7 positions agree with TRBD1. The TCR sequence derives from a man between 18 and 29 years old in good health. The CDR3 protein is CASSHRQGSPEAFF. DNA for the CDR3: TGTGCCAGCTCACATCGACAGGGAAGTCCTGAAGCTTTCTTT. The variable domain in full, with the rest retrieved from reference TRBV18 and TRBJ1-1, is NAGVMQNPRHLVRRRGQEARLRCSPMKGHSHVYWYRQLPEEGLKFMVYLQKENIIDESGMPKERFSAEFPKEGPSILRIQQVVRGDSAAYFCASSHRQGSPEAFFGQGTRLTVV.